A single sample is the source of the 3 T cell receptor beta chains below, sequenced in a study of blood T cell repertoires in COVID-19. Assay used: immunoSEQ multiplex PCR; TCRdb lists only in-frame clones, some missing. The table has roughly 160,000 clones, approximately 80% seen once. The sequenced sample consisted of peripheral blood. Every receptor here comes from an older woman with acute or convalescent COVID-19.

The rearrangement joins TRBV21-1 to TRBJ2-5; the table's D gene call, TRBD1, was not cross checked with the DNA. TRBV21-1 is noted as a pseudogene. This CDR3 has 17 amino acids. The CDR3 sequence: CASSKGKPDRAYGTQYF. The CDR3 bases are TGTGCCAGCAGCAAAGGGAAACCGGACAGGGCCTACGGGACCCAGTACTTC.

V is TRBV28 and J is TRBJ2-7; the D gene is possibly TRBD2 (5 bases). Germline V gives CDR1 MDHEN, CDR2 SYDVKM. Deletions cut 1 base from V and 4 bases from J, with 14 bases between. The CDR3 runs 15 residues. In DNA form, the CDR3 reads TGTGCCAGCAGTTTATTCAAGGCCACGGGATACGAGCAGTACTTC. Amino acids: CASSLFKATGYEQYF.

This rearrangement joins TRBV18 to TRBJ1-1, with D possibly being TRBD1 (6 bases). The CDR3 loop spans 16 amino acids. Germline V lookup: CDR1 KGHSH, CDR2 LQKENI. The germline V and J ends were trimmed by 5 bases and 3 bases, with 19 bases remaining between them. The CDR3 protein is CASSKLGVEGDTEAFF. DNA for the CDR3: TGTGCCAGCTCAAAGCTGGGGGTCGAGGGGGACACTGAAGCTTTCTTT.